One sample yielded the 5 T cell receptor beta chains listed below, sequenced in a study of T cell repertoires in cytomegalovirus infection. Each CDR3 protein is one row after TCRdb ran MiXCR on the reads. The sample lists around 440,000 distinct CDR3 sequences, about 10% occurring once. Material: PBMCs. The receptor source for this set is a human donor in good health (CMV status not recorded). Some clones in this sample may be carry-over from other donors' samples.

This clonotype appeared a few times. The chain links TRBV6-5 to TRBJ2-7, with 9 bases identical to TRBD2. CDR1 and CDR2 from the germline V gene are MNHEY and SVGAGI. This CDR3 comprises 16 residues. V trimming: 4 bases; J trimming: 2 bases; junction bases outside the gene matches: 9. This chain's CDR3 is CASSFDSTSGPYEQYF. CDR3 bases: TGTGCCAGCAGTTTTGATTCGACTAGCGGACCCTACGAGCAGTACTTC.

This clonotype occurred many times. The genes are TRBV11-2 and TRBJ1-2; a possible D gene is TRBD1 (5 bases). Deletions cut 5 bases from V and 2 bases from J, with 18 bases between. This CDR3 has 16 amino acids. Per germline, CDR1 SGHAT and CDR2 FQNNGV. The CDR3 nucleotides read TGTGCCAGCAGCCCCAGCGAGAGGGGTTTCAACTATGGCTACACCTTC. Protein product: CASSPSERGFNYGYTF.

This clonotype was counted at least ten times. The rearrangement joins TRBV19 to TRBJ2-3; TRBD1 matches 9 bases. With 6 bases clipped from V and 4 bases from J, the junction kept 5 bases outside the gene matches. Germline assignment: CDR1 LNHDA and CDR2 SQIVND (reference sequence). The CDR3 totals 14 residues. Here the CDR3 reads CASRDRGKADTQYF. In DNA form, the CDR3 reads TGTGCCAGTAGGGACAGGGGTAAAGCAGATACGCAGTATTTT.

This clonotype was detected a few times. The J gene is TRBJ1-5, the V gene TRBV29-1; 7 nucleotides align to TRBD1. Trimming removed 6 bases from V and 2 bases from J; junction bases left unmatched: 7. Germline V CDR1 and CDR2: SQVTM, ANQGSEA. This CDR3 has 14 amino acids. DNA for the CDR3: TGCAGCGTCGGACAGGCCGGGCGCAATCAGCCCCAGCATTTT. Amino acid sequence: CSVGQAGRNQPQHF.

This clonotype showed up just once. This chain links TRBV7-3 with TRBJ2-3; 9 bases are a match to TRBD2. Trimming took 5 bases from V and 4 from J; bases not matched to a gene: 13. The CDR3 has 17 residues. CDR1 and CDR2 (germline): SGHTA, FQGTGA. The CDR3 loop reads CASSPPTGGRAADTQYF. The CDR3 DNA follows: TGTGCCAGCAGCCCTCCTACTGGCGGGAGGGCCGCAGATACGCAGTATTTT.